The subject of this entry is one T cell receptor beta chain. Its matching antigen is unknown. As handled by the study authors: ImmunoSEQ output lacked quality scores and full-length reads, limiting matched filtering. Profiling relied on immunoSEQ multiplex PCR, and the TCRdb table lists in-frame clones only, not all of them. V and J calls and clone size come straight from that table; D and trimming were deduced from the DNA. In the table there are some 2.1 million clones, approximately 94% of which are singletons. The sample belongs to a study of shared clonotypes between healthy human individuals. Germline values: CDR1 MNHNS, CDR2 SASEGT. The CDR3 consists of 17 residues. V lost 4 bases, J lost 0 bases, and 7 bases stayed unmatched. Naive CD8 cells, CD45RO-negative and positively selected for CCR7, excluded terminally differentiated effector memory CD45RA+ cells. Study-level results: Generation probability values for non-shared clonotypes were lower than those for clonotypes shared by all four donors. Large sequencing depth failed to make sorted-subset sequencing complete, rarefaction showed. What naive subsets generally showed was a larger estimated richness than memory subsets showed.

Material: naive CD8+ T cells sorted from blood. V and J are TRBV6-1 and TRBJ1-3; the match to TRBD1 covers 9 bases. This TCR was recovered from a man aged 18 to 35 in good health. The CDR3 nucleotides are TGTGCCAGCAGTGCACCCGGGACAGGGTTCTCTGGAAACACCATATATTTT. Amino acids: CASSAPGTGFSGNTIYF.